The 10 T cell receptor beta chains presented below share a single source sample, sequenced in a study of identical twins. TCRdb recomputed calls from the 5' RACE reads with MiXCR, one row per CDR3 protein. The data hold fewer than 550,000 distinct CDR3 sequences, with roughly 15% observed a single time. The data were also submitted as part of a second study, on yellow fever vaccine responses in identical twins.

The material sequenced was CD4+ T cells sorted from blood. The receptors originated from a woman younger than 30 in good health.

The chain carries TRBV9 and TRBJ1-1, with D uncertain. Germline V gene data show CDR1 as SGDLS and CDR2 as YYNGEE. This CDR3 spans 13 amino acids. V was pared by 2 bases and J by 3 bases, with 8 bases between. The CDR3 nucleotides read TGTGCCAGCAGCGTTGGGTCTTACACTGAAGCTTTCTTT. Protein sequence: CASSVGSYTEAFF.

This chain connects TRBV21-1 to TRBJ2-7; the table's D gene call, TRBD1, was not cross checked with the DNA. TRBV21-1 is a documented pseudogene. CDR3 length: 16 residues. The CDR3 sequence: CASSKGRTANSYEQYF. As DNA, the CDR3 is TGTGCCAGCAGCAAAGGGAGGACAGCTAACTCCTACGAGCAGTACTTC.

The chain is built from TRBV2 and TRBJ2-5, with 8 positions matching TRBD2. The V gene end was trimmed by 4 bases and the J gene end by 0 bases; junction bases not matched to a gene: 4. The germline CDR1 and CDR2 sequences are SNHLY and FYNNEI. CDR3 length equals 15 residues. DNA of the CDR3: TGTGCCAGCAGTGCGGGACTAGAGTACCAAGAGACCCAGTACTTC. Translation: CASSAGLEYQETQYF.

This clonotype was recorded only once. J is TRBJ2-3 and V is TRBV5-3; perhaps TRBD2 as D (7 bases). Being an ORF, TRBV5-3 has a function that is uncertain. The CDR3 runs 15 residues. V was clipped by 4 bases and J by 1 base, with 13 bases between them. This chain's CDR3 is CARSLARGRTDTQYF. The CDR3 region has the DNA TGTGCCAGAAGCCTCGCGCGGGGGCGCACAGATACGCAGTATTTT.

The rearrangement links TRBV15 to TRBJ2-3; D possibly uses TRBD1 or TRBD2 (7 bases each). The CDR3 consists of 22 residues. Germline CDR1 and CDR2: LNHNV and YYDKDF (reference sequence). Trimming left V 1 base short and J 3 bases short, with 32 bases between. The CDR3 loop is CATSRVQTGRVPFLGRTDTQYF. In DNA form, the CDR3 reads TGTGCCACCAGCAGAGTACAGACAGGGAGGGTCCCTTTTCTTGGCCGGACAGATACGCAGTATTTT. Complete variable domain (other parts from reference TRBV15 and TRBJ2-3): DAMVIQNPRYQVTQFGKPVTLSCSQTLNHNVMYWYQQKSSQAPKLLFHYYDKDFNNEADTPDNFQSRRPNTSFCFLDIRSPGLGDTAMYLCATSRVQTGRVPFLGRTDTQYFGPGTRLTVL.

This clonotype turned up a few times. CDR3 nucleotides: TGTGCCAGTAGCATAACAGGGGTAGATGGCTACACCTTC. Amino acids: CASSITGVDGYTF. The genes are TRBV19 and TRBJ1-2, with 7 bases fitting TRBD1. The CDR3 runs 13 residues. Trimming cost V 6 bases and J 6 bases; bases outside gene matches: 7. Germline loops: CDR1 LNHDA, CDR2 SQIVND (reference sequence).

The chain employs TRBV11-2 and TRBJ2-7; possibly TRBD1 or TRBD2 for D (5 bases each). Deletions cut 5 bases from V and 3 bases from J, with 11 bases between. CDR1 and CDR2 (germline): SGHAT, FQNNGV. The CDR3 is made up of 13 amino acids. The CDR3 region has the DNA TGTGCCAGCAGCCTCAGGGACGGCTACGAGCAGTACGTC. Amino acid sequence: CASSLRDGYEQYV.

This clonotype was observed a few times. The chain uses TRBV20-1 and TRBJ2-1; 9 bases are a match to TRBD1. The CDR3 is 14 amino acids. Trimming removed 5 bases from V and 5 bases from J; junction bases left unmatched: 7. CDR1 and CDR2 (germline): DFQATT, SNEGSKA (reference sequence). CDR3 protein: CSAQQGAQDNEQFF. The CDR3 coding sequence is TGCAGTGCTCAACAGGGGGCGCAGGACAATGAGCAGTTCTTC.

The chain uses TRBV4-1 and TRBJ2-3; D may be TRBD2 (5 bases). Between the trimmed V and J ends, which lost 3 bases and 2 bases, there was a span of 15 bases. Germline CDR1 reads MGHRA; CDR2 reads YSYEKL. The CDR3 totals 16 residues. CDR3 coding DNA: TGCGCCAGCAGCCAGGACTCATGGCTCAACACAGATACGCAGTATTTT. Translated: CASSQDSWLNTDTQYF.

The genes are TRBV6-4 and TRBJ2-2, with a possible D match to TRBD2 (6 bases). V lost 2 bases and J 7 bases, leaving 8 bases between the germline ends. Germline values: CDR1 MRHNA, CDR2 SNTAGT. The CDR3 loop spans 13 amino acids. The CDR3 DNA is TGTGCCAGCAGTGACGGGGGGATCGGGGAGCTGTTTTTT. It yields the protein CASSDGGIGELFF.